One and the same sample provided the 17 T cell receptor beta chains below, sequenced in a study of shared clonotypes between healthy human individuals. Using immunoSEQ multiplex PCR, the repertoire was profiled, and TCRdb retains in-frame clones only, with some absent. The sample lists 1.6 million or so clones, roughly 95% occurring once. The sequencing input was naive CD4+ T cells sorted from blood. Subset meaning: CD45RA+ positively selected. Receptors were obtained from a man aged 30 to 45 in good health.

This chain links TRBV27 with TRBJ2-5, with D maybe TRBD2 (6 bases). V was clipped by 8 bases and J by 8 bases, with 9 bases between them. The CDR3 is made up of 10 amino acids. Germline lookup yields CDR1 MNHEY and CDR2 SMNVEV (reference sequence). DNA of the CDR3: TGTGCCAGCGGCGGGACTACCCAGTACTTC. Its translation: CASGGTTQYF.

The J gene is TRBJ2-7, the V gene TRBV5-6, with D possibly called TRBD1 or TRBD2 (6 bases each). Trimming pared 5 bases from V and 3 bases from J, leaving 12 bases between. Germline loops: CDR1 SGHDT, CDR2 YYEEEE. The CDR3 runs 13 residues. The CDR3 DNA reads as TGTGCCAGCAGAGGGGGACTGAACTACGAGCAGTACTTC. It codes for CASRGGLNYEQYF.

The rearrangement joins TRBV19 to TRBJ1-2, with TRBD1 matching over 9 bases. CDR1 and CDR2 from the germline V gene are LNHDA and SQIVND (reference sequence). Trimming cost V 2 bases and J 4 bases; bases outside gene matches: 5. This CDR3 has 15 residues. The DNA for the CDR3 is TGTGCCAGTAGTATACCAGGGACAGGGACCTATGGCTACACCTTC. Encoded protein: CASSIPGTGTYGYTF.

The genes are TRBV2 and TRBJ2-2; D is undetermined. This CDR3 comprises 13 residues. Trimming left V 7 bases short and J 6 bases short, with 12 bases between. Germline V gene data show CDR1 as SNHLY and CDR2 as FYNNEI. CDR3 protein: CASTLGWAGELFF. As DNA, the CDR3 is TGTGCCAGCACCTTGGGATGGGCCGGGGAGCTGTTTTTT.

Only one count was recorded for this clone. The chain links TRBV18 to TRBJ2-3, with TRBD1 matching over 11 bases. The germline V gene encodes CDR1 KGHSH and CDR2 LQKENI. This CDR3 has 15 amino acids. V lost 3 bases, J lost 4 bases, and 3 bases stayed unmatched. Here the CDR3 DNA reads TGTGCCAGCTCACCGGGACAGGGGGAGGCAGATACGCAGTATTTT. It specifies CASSPGQGEADTQYF.

The chain has TRBV28 and TRBJ1-2; D remains unclear. CDR3 length: 17 amino acids. V lost 8 bases, J lost 3 bases, and 25 bases lay in between. Germline CDR1 is MDHEN and CDR2 is SYDVKM. The CDR3 region has the DNA TGTGCCAGCGCACCCCTCGCAGGTCCACCGCGGGACTATGGCTACACCTTC. It codes for CASAPLAGPPRDYGYTF.

The gene calls are TRBV2 and TRBJ2-3, with D possibly TRBD1 on 5 matching bases. The V end lost 5 bases, the J end lost 5 bases, and 8 bases lay between the germline ends. CDR1 and CDR2 (germline): SNHLY, FYNNEI. There are 12 residues in the CDR3. This CDR3 reads CASSSREDTQYF. The CDR3 region has the DNA TGTGCCAGCAGTAGCAGGGAAGATACGCAGTATTTT.

This clone appeared a single time. The V and J genes are TRBV29-1 and TRBJ1-1; D gene ambiguous. Trimming cost V 7 bases and J 0 bases, with 18 bases left between them. Germline values: CDR1 SQVTM, CDR2 ANQGSEA. The CDR3 runs 15 residues. The CDR3 here is CSAVAEITVNTEAFF. The CDR3 coding sequence is TGCAGCGCAGTGGCGGAAATTACCGTGAACACTGAAGCTTTCTTT.

This chain links TRBV18 with TRBJ1-3; D not certain. V shed 3 bases and J shed 3 bases, with 21 bases lying between them. CDR3 length equals 18 residues. Germline-derived CDR1 and CDR2 are KGHSH and LQKENI. CDR3 sequence: CASSPHPGAPDLGNTIYF. For the CDR3, the DNA is TGTGCCAGCTCACCCCATCCCGGCGCGCCAGACCTTGGAAACACCATATATTTT.

The chain links TRBV7-8 to TRBJ2-1; 8 nucleotides align to TRBD2. CDR1 and CDR2 from the germline V gene are SGHVS and FQNEAQ. The CDR3 has 18 amino acids. The J segment lost 2 bases and the V segment lost 2 bases, leaving 11 bases of the junction unmatched. CDR3 sequence: CASSLPSPGGPPYNEQFF. In nucleotides, the CDR3 is TGTGCCAGCAGCTTACCTTCTCCGGGAGGGCCTCCCTACAATGAGCAGTTCTTC.

Regarding this clone: Other DNA sequences in this sample translate to the same CDR3. Here the CDR3 DNA reads TGTGCCAGCAGTTACGGGACTAGCGGGTCCTACGAGCAGTACTTC. Amino acids: CASSYGTSGSYEQYF. The chain has TRBV6-5 and TRBJ2-7; 12 bases fit TRBD2. This CDR3 spans 15 amino acids. Trimming removed 2 bases from V and 1 base from J; junction bases left unmatched: 0. Germline CDR1 reads MNHEY; CDR2 reads SVGAGI.

V usage is TRBV28 and J usage is TRBJ2-3, with TRBD2 matching 7 bases. The CDR3 spans 16 residues. Germline CDR1 and CDR2: MDHEN and SYDVKM. V shed 7 bases, J shed 4 bases, and the junction held 14 bases outside the gene matches. This chain's CDR3 is CASTLSSGWVPDTQYF. In DNA, the CDR3 is TGTGCCAGCACCCTTTCTAGCGGTTGGGTCCCAGATACGCAGTATTTT.

This rearrangement joins TRBV4-1 to TRBJ2-7, with 9 bases identical to TRBD2. This CDR3 is 14 amino acids long. CDR1 and CDR2 from the germline V gene are MGHRA and YSYEKL. V lost 3 bases to trimming and J lost 3 bases; unmatched junction nucleotides: 3. CDR3: CASSHNSGSYEQYF. DNA for the CDR3: TGCGCCAGCAGCCATAATAGCGGGAGCTACGAGCAGTACTTC.

The chain carries TRBV28 and TRBJ2-1, with 9 bases identical to TRBD2. Germline V gives CDR1 MDHEN, CDR2 SYDVKM. The CDR3 length is 15 residues. The ends lost 5 bases at V and 6 bases at J; junction bases unmatched: 8. Written as DNA, the CDR3 is TGTGCCAGCAGTCAACCGGGACTAGCAAGCAATGAGCAGTTCTTC. This translates into CASSQPGLASNEQFF. Based on the CDR3 plus reference TRBV28 and TRBJ2-1, the full variable domain is DVKVTQSSRYLVKRTGEKVFLECVQDMDHENMFWYRQDPGLGLRLIYFSYDVKMKEKGDIPEGYSVSREKKERFSLILESASTNQTSMYLCASSQPGLASNEQFFGPGTRLTVL.

This chain links TRBV4-2 with TRBJ2-3; TRBD2 matches 8 bases. Germline lookup yields CDR1 LGHNA and CDR2 YNFKEQ. Unmatched junction bases numbered 8, after V lost 3 bases and J lost 3 bases. This CDR3 region has 16 residues. CDR3 protein: CASSQETSDRTDTQYF. In DNA, the CDR3 is TGTGCCAGCAGCCAGGAGACTAGCGATAGGACAGATACGCAGTATTTT.

The rearrangement joins TRBV2 to TRBJ2-7; 13 bases fit TRBD2. Germline CDR1 SNHLY, CDR2 FYNNEI. The CDR3 totals 14 residues. Trimming at V came to 10 bases and at J to 3 bases, leaving 6 bases not matched to a gene. CDR3: CAIPGLAGVYEQYF. The CDR3, as DNA: TGTGCCATCCCCGGACTAGCGGGAGTCTACGAGCAGTACTTC.

The rearrangement joins TRBV6-4 to TRBJ2-2; 10 bases align to TRBD1. Trimming cost V 5 bases and J 5 bases; bases outside gene matches: 5. CDR1 and CDR2 from the germline V gene are MRHNA and SNTAGT. The CDR3 contains 15 residues. The CDR3 region is CASSTRQGATGELFF. The CDR3 bases are TGTGCCAGCAGTACGAGACAGGGGGCGACCGGGGAGCTGTTTTTT.